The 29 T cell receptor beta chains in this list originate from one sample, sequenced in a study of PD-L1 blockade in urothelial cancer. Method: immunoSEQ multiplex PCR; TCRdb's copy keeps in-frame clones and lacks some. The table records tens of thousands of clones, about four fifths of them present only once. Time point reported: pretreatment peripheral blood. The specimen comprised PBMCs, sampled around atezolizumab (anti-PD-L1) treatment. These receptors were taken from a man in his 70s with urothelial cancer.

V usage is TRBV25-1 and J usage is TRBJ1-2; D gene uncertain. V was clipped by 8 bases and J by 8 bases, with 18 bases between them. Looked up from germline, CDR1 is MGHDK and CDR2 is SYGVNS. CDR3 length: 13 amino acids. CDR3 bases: TGTGCCAGCCAATTAAGTTCTCAGGTCGGCTACACCTTC. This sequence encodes CASQLSSQVGYTF.

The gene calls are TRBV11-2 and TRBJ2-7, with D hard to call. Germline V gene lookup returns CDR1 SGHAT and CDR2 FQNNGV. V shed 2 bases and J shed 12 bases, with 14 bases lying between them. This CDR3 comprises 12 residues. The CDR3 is CASSLSPNSRYF. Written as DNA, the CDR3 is TGTGCCAGCAGCTTATCCCCCAATAGCAGGTACTTC.

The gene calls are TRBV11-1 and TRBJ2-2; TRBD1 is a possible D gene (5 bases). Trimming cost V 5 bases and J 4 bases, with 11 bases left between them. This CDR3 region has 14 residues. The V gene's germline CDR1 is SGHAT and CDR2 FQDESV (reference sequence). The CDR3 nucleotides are TGTGCCAGCAGCCTCGGTGGGGCCACCGGGGAGCTGTTTTTT. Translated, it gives CASSLGGATGELFF.

The CDR3 region is CASSLGREYNEQFF. The DNA for the CDR3 is TGTGCCAGCTCGTTGGGCCGGGAGTACAATGAGCAGTTCTTC. This chain joins TRBV27 and TRBJ2-1, with D perhaps TRBD2 (6 bases). The V and J ends lost 8 bases and 4 bases respectively, with 15 bases between them. The V gene's germline CDR1 is MNHEY and CDR2 SMNVEV (reference sequence). The CDR3 is made up of 14 amino acids.

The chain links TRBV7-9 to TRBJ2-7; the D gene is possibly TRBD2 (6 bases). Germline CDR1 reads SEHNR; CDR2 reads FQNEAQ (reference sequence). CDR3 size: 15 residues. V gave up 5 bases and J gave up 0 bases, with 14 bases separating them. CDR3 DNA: TGTGCCAGCAGCCCCCGGGACTCCTACTCCTACGAGCAGTACTTC. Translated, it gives CASSPRDSYSYEQYF. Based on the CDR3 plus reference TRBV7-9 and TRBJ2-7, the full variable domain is DTGVSQNPRHKITKRGQNVTFRCDPISEHNRLYWYRQTLGQGPEFLTYFQNEAQLEKSRLLSDRFSAERPKGSFSTLEIQRTEQGDSAMYLCASSPRDSYSYEQYFGPGTRLTVT.

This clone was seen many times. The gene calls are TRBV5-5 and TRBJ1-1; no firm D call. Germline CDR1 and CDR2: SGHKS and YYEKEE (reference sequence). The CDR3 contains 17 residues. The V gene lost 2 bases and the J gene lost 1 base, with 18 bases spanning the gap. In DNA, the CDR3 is TGTGCCAGCAGCTTACTCCGCCTTGACAACCCGAACACTGAAGCTTTCTTT. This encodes CASSLLRLDNPNTEAFF.

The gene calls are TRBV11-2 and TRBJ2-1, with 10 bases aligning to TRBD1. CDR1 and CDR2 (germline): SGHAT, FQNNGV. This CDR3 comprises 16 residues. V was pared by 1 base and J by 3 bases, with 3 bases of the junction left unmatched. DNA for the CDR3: TGTGCCAGCAGCTTAGGGGGACAGGGGTTCTACAATGAGCAGTTCTTC. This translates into CASSLGGQGFYNEQFF. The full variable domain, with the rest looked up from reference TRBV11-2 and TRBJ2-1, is EAGVAQSPRYKIIEKRQSVAFWCNPISGHATLYWYQQILGQGPKLLIQFQNNGVVDDSQLPKDRFSAERLKGVDSTLKIQPAKLEDSAVYLCASSLGGQGFYNEQFFGPGTRLTVL.

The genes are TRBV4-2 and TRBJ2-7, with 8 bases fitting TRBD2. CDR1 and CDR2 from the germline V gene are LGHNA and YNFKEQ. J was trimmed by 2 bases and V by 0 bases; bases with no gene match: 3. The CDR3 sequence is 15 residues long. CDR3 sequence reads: CASSQEPGRAYEQYF. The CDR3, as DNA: TGTGCCAGCAGCCAAGAACCCGGGAGGGCCTACGAGCAGTACTTC.

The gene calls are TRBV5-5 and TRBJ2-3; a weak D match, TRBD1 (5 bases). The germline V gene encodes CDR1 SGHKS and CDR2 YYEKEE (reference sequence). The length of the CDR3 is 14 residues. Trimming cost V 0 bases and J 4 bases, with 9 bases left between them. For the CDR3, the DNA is TGTGCCAGCAGCTTGGTTAAGACAGCAGATACGCAGTATTTT. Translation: CASSLVKTADTQYF. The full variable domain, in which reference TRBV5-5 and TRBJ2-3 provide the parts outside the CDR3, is DAGVTQSPTHLIKTRGQQVTLRCSPISGHKSVSWYQQVLGQGPQFIFQYYEKEERGRGNFPDRFSARQFPNYSSELNVNALLLGDSALYLCASSLVKTADTQYFGPGTRLTVL.

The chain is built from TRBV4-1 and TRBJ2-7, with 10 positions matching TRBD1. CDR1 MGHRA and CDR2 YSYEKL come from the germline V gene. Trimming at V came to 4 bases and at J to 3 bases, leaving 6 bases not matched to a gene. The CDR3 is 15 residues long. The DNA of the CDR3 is TGCGCCAGCAGCCCGGGACAGGGGAAGAACTACGAGCAGTACTTC. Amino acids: CASSPGQGKNYEQYF.

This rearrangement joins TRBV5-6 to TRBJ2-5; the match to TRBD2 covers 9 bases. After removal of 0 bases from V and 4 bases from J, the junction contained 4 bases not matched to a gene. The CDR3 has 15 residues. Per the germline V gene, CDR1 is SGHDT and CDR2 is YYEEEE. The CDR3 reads CASSLVAGVGETQYF. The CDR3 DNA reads TGTGCCAGCAGCTTGGTAGCGGGAGTGGGAGAGACCCAGTACTTC.

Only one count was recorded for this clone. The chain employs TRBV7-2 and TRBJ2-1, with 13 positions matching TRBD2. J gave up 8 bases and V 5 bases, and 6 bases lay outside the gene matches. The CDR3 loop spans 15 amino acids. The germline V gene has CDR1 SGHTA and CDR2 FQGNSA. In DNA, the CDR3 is TGTGCCAGCAGCCCCTGGACTAGCGGGAGCGATGAGCAGTTCTTC. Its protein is CASSPWTSGSDEQFF.

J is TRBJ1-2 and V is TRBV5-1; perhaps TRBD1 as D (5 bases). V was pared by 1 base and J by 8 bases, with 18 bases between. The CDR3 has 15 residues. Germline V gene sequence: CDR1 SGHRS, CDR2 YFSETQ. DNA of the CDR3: TGCGCCAGCAGCTTGTCGGGGGGGAGGACGGAGGGCTACACCTTC. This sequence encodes CASSLSGGRTEGYTF.

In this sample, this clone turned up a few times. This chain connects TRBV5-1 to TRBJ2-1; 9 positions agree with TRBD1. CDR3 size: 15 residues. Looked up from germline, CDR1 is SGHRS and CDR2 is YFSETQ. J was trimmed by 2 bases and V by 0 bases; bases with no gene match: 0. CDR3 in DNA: TGCGCCAGCAGCTTGGGACAGGGGGCCTACAATGAGCAGTTCTTC. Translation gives CASSLGQGAYNEQFF.

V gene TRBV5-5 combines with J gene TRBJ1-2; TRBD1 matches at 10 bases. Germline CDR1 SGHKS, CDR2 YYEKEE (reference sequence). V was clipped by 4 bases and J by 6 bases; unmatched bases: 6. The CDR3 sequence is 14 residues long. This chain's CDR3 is CASSQPDRGHGYTF. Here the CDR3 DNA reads TGTGCCAGCAGCCAACCTGACAGGGGGCATGGCTACACCTTC.

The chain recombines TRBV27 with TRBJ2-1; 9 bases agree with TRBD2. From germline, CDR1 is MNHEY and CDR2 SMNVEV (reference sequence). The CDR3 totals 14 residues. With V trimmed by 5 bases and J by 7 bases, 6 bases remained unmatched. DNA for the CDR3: TGTGCCAGCAGTCGGGCGGGAGGGGTAAATGAGCAGTTCTTC. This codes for CASSRAGGVNEQFF.

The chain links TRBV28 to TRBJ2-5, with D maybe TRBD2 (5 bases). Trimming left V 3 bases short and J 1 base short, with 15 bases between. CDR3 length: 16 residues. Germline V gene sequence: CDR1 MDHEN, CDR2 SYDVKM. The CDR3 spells CASSLFGVLGQETQYF. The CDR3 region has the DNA TGTGCCAGCAGTTTGTTCGGGGTTTTGGGCCAAGAGACCCAGTACTTC.

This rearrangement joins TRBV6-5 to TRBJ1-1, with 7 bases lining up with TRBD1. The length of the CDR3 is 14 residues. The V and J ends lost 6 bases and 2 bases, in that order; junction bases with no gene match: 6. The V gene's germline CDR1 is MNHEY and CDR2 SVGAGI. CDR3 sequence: CASRTDRLNTEAFF. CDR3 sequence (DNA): TGTGCCAGCAGAACGGACAGGTTAAACACTGAAGCTTTCTTT.

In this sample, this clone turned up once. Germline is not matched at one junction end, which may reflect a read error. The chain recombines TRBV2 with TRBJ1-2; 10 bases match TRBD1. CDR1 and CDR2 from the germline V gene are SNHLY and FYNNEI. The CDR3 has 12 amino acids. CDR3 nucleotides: TGTGCCAGCAGTCGGGACAGGGGATCTAGCCGCTTC. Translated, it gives CASSRDRGSSRF.

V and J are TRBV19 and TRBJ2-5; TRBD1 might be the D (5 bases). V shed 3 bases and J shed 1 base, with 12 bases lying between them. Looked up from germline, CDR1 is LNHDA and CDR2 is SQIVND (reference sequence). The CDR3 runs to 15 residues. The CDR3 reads CASSMSQGPQETQYF. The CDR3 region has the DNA TGTGCCAGTAGTATGTCTCAGGGCCCCCAAGAGACCCAGTACTTC.

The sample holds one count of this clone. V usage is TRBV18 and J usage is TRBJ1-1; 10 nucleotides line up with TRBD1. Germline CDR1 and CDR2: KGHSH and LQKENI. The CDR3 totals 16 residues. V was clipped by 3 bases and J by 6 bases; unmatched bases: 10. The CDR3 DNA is TGTGCCAGCTCACCCGGTCCGGGACAGGGGTTTGCTGAAGCTTTCTTT. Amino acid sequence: CASSPGPGQGFAEAFF.

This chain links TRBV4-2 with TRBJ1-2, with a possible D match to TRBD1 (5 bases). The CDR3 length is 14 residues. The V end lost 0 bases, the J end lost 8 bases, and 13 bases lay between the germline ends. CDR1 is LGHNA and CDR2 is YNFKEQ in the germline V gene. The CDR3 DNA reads TGTGCCAGCAGCCAAGAAGGGGAATCTGAAGGCTACACCTTC. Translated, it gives CASSQEGESEGYTF.

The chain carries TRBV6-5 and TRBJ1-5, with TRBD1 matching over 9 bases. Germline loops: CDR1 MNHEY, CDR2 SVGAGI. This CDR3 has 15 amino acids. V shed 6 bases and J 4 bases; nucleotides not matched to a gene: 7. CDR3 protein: CASRSGQGTNQPQHF. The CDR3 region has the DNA TGTGCCAGCAGATCAGGACAGGGGACTAATCAGCCCCAGCATTTT.

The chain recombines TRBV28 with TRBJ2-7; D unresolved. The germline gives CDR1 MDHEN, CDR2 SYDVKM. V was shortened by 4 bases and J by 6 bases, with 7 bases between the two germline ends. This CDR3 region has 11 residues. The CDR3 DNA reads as TGTGCCAGCAGTTCACGGTCCGAGCAGTACTTC. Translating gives CASSSRSEQYF.

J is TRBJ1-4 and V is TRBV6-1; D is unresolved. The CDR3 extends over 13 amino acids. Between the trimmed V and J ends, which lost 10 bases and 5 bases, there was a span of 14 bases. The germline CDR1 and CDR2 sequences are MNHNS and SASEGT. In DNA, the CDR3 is TGTGCCACCCGGGGTCCCAGGAATGAAAAACTGTTTTTT. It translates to CATRGPRNEKLFF.

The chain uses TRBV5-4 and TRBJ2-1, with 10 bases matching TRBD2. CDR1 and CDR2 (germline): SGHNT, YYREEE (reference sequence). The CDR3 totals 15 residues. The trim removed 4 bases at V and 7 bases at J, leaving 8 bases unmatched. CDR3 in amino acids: CASSRAGGPRNEQFF. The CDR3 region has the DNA TGTGCCAGCAGCCGAGCGGGAGGGCCGAGGAATGAGCAGTTCTTC.

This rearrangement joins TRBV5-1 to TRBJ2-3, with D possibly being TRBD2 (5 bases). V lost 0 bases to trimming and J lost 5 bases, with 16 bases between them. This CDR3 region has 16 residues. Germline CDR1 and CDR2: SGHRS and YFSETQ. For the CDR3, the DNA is TGCGCCAGCAGCTTGGGATCCCAAGGAGGAGGAGATACGCAGTATTTT. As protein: CASSLGSQGGGDTQYF.

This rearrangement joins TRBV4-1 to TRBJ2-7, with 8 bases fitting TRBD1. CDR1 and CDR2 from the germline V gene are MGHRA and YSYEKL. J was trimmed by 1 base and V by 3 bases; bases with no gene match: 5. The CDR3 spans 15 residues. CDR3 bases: TGCGCCAGCAGCCAGGAACAGGGGGTATCCTACGAGCAGTACTTC. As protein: CASSQEQGVSYEQYF.

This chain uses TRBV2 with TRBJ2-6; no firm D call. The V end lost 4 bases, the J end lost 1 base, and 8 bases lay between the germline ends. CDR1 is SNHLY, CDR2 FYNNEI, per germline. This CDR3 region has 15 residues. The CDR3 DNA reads TGTGCCAGCAGTGGACAACCGTCTGGGGCCAACGTCCTGACTTTC. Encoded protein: CASSGQPSGANVLTF.